The 17 T cell receptor beta chains presented below share a single source sample, sequenced in a study of beta chain features in type 1 diabetes. As every portion of the isolated RNA was reverse transcribed, the sequencing read expressed TCRB transcripts. The data were produced by immunoSEQ multiplex PCR, yet TCRdb's version contains in-frame clones alone and is incomplete. The table shows 900,000 or so clones, with roughly a sixth occurring only once. The sample comprised naive CD4+ T cells from blood. These receptor sequences come from a woman under 30 in good health.

CDR3 residues: CASSPADRTYGYTF. The CDR3 nucleotides read TGTGCCAGCTCACCGGCGGACAGGACCTATGGCTACACCTTC. The genes are TRBV18 and TRBJ1-2; 7 bases align to TRBD1. Germline values: CDR1 KGHSH, CDR2 LQKENI. The J segment lost 4 bases and the V segment lost 3 bases, leaving 5 bases of the junction unmatched. This CDR3 region has 14 residues.

This clone showed up just a few times. The V call is TRBV7-2, the J call TRBJ1-2; D possibly corresponds to TRBD1 (5 bases). Germline lookup yields CDR1 SGHTA and CDR2 FQGNSA. V was cut by 5 bases and J by 4 bases, with 11 bases left in between. The CDR3 runs 13 residues. CDR3 sequence (DNA): TGTGCCAGCAGCGCTTCAGGGAGCTATGGCTACACCTTC. Translated: CASSASGSYGYTF. Together with reference TRBV7-2 and TRBJ1-2, the CDR3 gives the full variable domain: GAGVSQSPSNKVTEKGKDVELRCDPISGHTALYWYRQSLGQGLEFLIYFQGNSAPDKSGLPSDRFSAERTGGSVSTLTIQRTQQEDSAVYLCASSASGSYGYTFGSGTRLTVV.

This clone occurred a few times. The gene calls are TRBV10-3 and TRBJ2-6; tentatively, D is TRBD1 (5 bases). This CDR3 region has 20 residues. Trimming pared 8 bases from V and 4 bases from J, leaving 30 bases between. Per the germline V gene, CDR1 is ENHRY and CDR2 is SYGVKD. CDR3 nucleotides: TGTGCCATCTCCTCATCTCGCAGACAGACGAGTTTTTCCGGGGCCAACGTCCTGACTTTC. Translated, it gives CAISSSRRQTSFSGANVLTF.

V usage is TRBV2 and J usage is TRBJ2-1, with 8 bases identical to TRBD1. V was clipped by 7 bases and J by 3 bases; unmatched bases: 8. The germline gives CDR1 SNHLY, CDR2 FYNNEI. The CDR3 extends over 15 amino acids. The CDR3 loop is CASNNRDRIYNEQFF. CDR3 nucleotide sequence: TGTGCCAGCAATAACCGGGACAGGATCTACAATGAGCAGTTCTTC.

This clone occurred a few times. The chain combines TRBV7-6 with TRBJ2-5, with unresolved D. Trimming took off 2 bases at V and 4 bases at J, with 11 bases between the two ends. CDR1 is SGHVS and CDR2 is FNYEAQ in the germline V gene. The length of the CDR3 is 14 residues. This CDR3 is CASSLWRGAETQYF. CDR3 sequence (DNA): TGTGCCAGCAGCTTATGGCGTGGAGCAGAGACCCAGTACTTC.

This clone turned up a few times. V gene TRBV6-5 combines with J gene TRBJ1-1; D possibly corresponds to TRBD1 (6 bases). This CDR3 is built from 14 residues. Germline values: CDR1 MNHEY, CDR2 SVGAGI. Trimming pared 1 base from V and 1 base from J, leaving 7 bases between. The CDR3 coding sequence is TGTGCCAGCAGTTACTGGGGGCGGAACACTGAAGCTTTCTTT. It encodes CASSYWGRNTEAFF.

This chain uses TRBV27 with TRBJ2-7, with TRBD1 matching 9 bases. The J segment lost 2 bases and the V segment lost 6 bases, leaving 5 bases of the junction unmatched. Per the germline V gene, CDR1 is MNHEY and CDR2 is SMNVEV (reference sequence). The length of the CDR3 is 14 residues. The CDR3 sequence is CASSPGQGPYEQYF. CDR3 DNA: TGTGCCAGCAGCCCGGGACAGGGCCCCTACGAGCAGTACTTC.

This clone occurred a few times. This chain uses TRBV7-2 with TRBJ2-3; the D gene could be TRBD1 or TRBD2 (5 bases each). CDR1 SGHTA and CDR2 FQGNSA come from the germline V gene. Trimming shortened V by 2 bases and J by 4 bases, and 10 bases separated the two germline ends. There are 14 residues in the CDR3. CDR3 protein: CASSLSGPADTQYF. DNA of the CDR3: TGTGCCAGCAGCTTATCGGGACCGGCAGATACGCAGTATTTT.

This rearrangement joins TRBV15 to TRBJ2-7; D gene unclear. Germline V gene sequence: CDR1 LNHNV, CDR2 YYDKDF (reference sequence). This CDR3 comprises 16 residues. V was pared by 0 bases and J by 0 bases, with 12 bases between. The CDR3 nucleotides are TGTGCCACCAGCAGAGATCGGCGGATTTCCTCCTACGAGCAGTACTTC. Translating gives CATSRDRRISSYEQYF.

The table lists this clone with a few counts. V is TRBV7-9 and J is TRBJ2-5; D gene unclear. The CDR3 length is 13 residues. Germline V gene sequence: CDR1 SEHNR, CDR2 FQNEAQ (reference sequence). Deletions cut 5 bases from V and 5 bases from J, with 12 bases between. CDR3 sequence (DNA): TGTGCCAGCAGCCCCACTTATGGTGAGACCCAGTACTTC. It is translated as CASSPTYGETQYF.

This clone was counted a few times. The chain recombines TRBV6-5 with TRBJ1-2, with a weak D call TRBD1 (5 bases). The ends were cut back, 6 bases at V and 3 bases at J, with 14 bases in the middle. The CDR3 has 14 residues. Germline assignment: CDR1 MNHEY and CDR2 SVGAGI. The CDR3 sequence: CASSARTPDYGYTF. The DNA for the CDR3 is TGTGCCAGCAGCGCCCGGACACCCGACTATGGCTACACCTTC.

This clone was recorded only once. This chain joins TRBV28 and TRBJ1-1; 7 bases are shared with TRBD1. Germline-derived CDR1 and CDR2 are MDHEN and SYDVKM. V dropped 6 bases and J dropped 0; count of bases not matched to a gene: 7. The CDR3 runs 15 residues. The CDR3 is CASSQWTGMNTEAFF. In nucleotides, the CDR3 is TGTGCCAGCAGCCAATGGACAGGAATGAACACTGAAGCTTTCTTT.

V gene TRBV7-2 combines with J gene TRBJ2-5, with TRBD1 as a possible D gene (5 bases). The CDR3 runs 15 residues. Germline V lookup: CDR1 SGHTA, CDR2 FQGNSA. Between the trimmed V and J ends, which lost 4 bases and 5 bases, there was a span of 17 bases. CDR3 sequence: CASSWGAEWLETQYF. The DNA for the CDR3 is TGTGCCAGCAGCTGGGGCGCCGAGTGGTTGGAGACCCAGTACTTC.

This clone was seen more than once but under ten times. Written as DNA, the CDR3 is TGCAGCGTTGGAGCTGGGATCACTCACACAGATACGCAGTATTTT. Its protein product is CSVGAGITHTDTQYF. The J gene is TRBJ2-3, the V gene TRBV29-1; D is unresolved. This CDR3 region has 15 residues. Looked up from germline, CDR1 is SQVTM and CDR2 is ANQGSEA. V lost 4 bases and J lost 2, with 16 bases in between.

This clone was seen a handful of times. V is TRBV7-6 and J is TRBJ1-5; possible D gene TRBD1, 6 bases. The V end was cut by 4 bases, the J end by 6 bases, with 16 bases between. This CDR3 is 15 amino acids long. Germline loops: CDR1 SGHVS, CDR2 FNYEAQ. The CDR3 nucleotides are TGTGCCAGCAGCTCCCTGGTGGGGGCAGGTCAGCCCCAGCATTTT. Translated: CASSSLVGAGQPQHF.

The V and J genes are TRBV27 and TRBJ1-1, with TRBD1 matching over 7 bases. The germline gives CDR1 MNHEY, CDR2 SMNVEV (reference sequence). With V trimmed by 5 bases and J by 6 bases, 9 bases remained unmatched. The CDR3 is 14 amino acids. The CDR3 sequence: CASSVDRVSAEAFF. The DNA of the CDR3 is TGTGCCAGCAGTGTAGACAGGGTGAGCGCTGAAGCTTTCTTT.

This clone was seen a handful of times. The rearrangement joins TRBV28 to TRBJ2-2; D call uncertain. This CDR3 contains 12 residues. The V and J ends lost 7 bases and 6 bases respectively, with 9 bases between them. Germline CDR1 reads MDHEN; CDR2 reads SYDVKM. The CDR3: CASKVEPGELFF. In nucleotides, the CDR3 is TGTGCCAGCAAAGTTGAGCCCGGGGAGCTGTTTTTT. The whole variable domain, remainder taken from reference TRBV28 and TRBJ2-2, is DVKVTQSSRYLVKRTGEKVFLECVQDMDHENMFWYRQDPGLGLRLIYFSYDVKMKEKGDIPEGYSVSREKKERFSLILESASTNQTSMYLCASKVEPGELFFGEGSRLTVL.